These T cell receptor beta chains were read from a single sample in a study of blood T cell repertoires in COVID-19. Profiling relied on immunoSEQ multiplex PCR, and the TCRdb table lists in-frame clones only, not all of them. This sample has roughly 120,000 clones, with about nine tenths found just once. What was sequenced was peripheral blood. These receptors all come from a man between 70 and 80 years old who had recovered from COVID-19. The CDR3 runs from the conserved cysteine through the conserved F or W. D genes are given only for firm matches. Some rows have no size entry. The others give once, few or many, or a class for an expanded clone.

CDR3 DNA: TGTGCCAGCAGCCAAGATCGGACTGGCTGGGGCGAGCAGTACTTC
CDR3 protein: CASSQDRTGWGEQYF
CDR3 length: 15
D gene: .
clone size: .
V gene: TRBV4-2
J gene: TRBJ2-7

CDR3 DNA: TGTGCCAGCAGCTTGCTTCTCCAAACTTCGAACACTGAAGCTTTCTTT
CDR3 protein: CASSLLLQTSNTEAFF
CDR3 length: 16
D gene: .
clone size: once
V gene: TRBV11-2
J gene: TRBJ1-1

CDR3 DNA: TGTGCCAGCAGCCCTCCTTTACGGGGCTACACCTTC
CDR3 protein: CASSPPLRGYTF
CDR3 length: 12
D gene: .
clone size: .
V gene: TRBV28
J gene: TRBJ1-2

CDR3 DNA: TGTGCCACCAGCAGAGGGGGGACAGGGAGGGAGCAGTACTTC
CDR3 protein: CATSRGGTGREQYF
CDR3 length: 14
D gene: TRBD1
clone size: .
V gene: TRBV15
J gene: TRBJ2-7

CDR3 DNA: TGCGCCAGCAGCTTGGACAGTTATAATTCACCCCTCCACTTT
CDR3 protein: CASSLDSYNSPLHF
CDR3 length: 14
D gene: .
clone size: .
V gene: TRBV5-1
J gene: TRBJ1-6

CDR3 DNA: TGTGCCAGTAGTGGGACAGGGGTCGTTGAAGCTTTCTTT
CDR3 protein: CASSGTGVVEAFF
CDR3 length: 13
D gene: TRBD1
clone size: .
V gene: TRBV19
J gene: TRBJ1-1

CDR3 DNA: TGTGCCAGCAGTCCCGGGACTTTAGGCGAGCAGTACTTC
CDR3 protein: CASSPGTLGEQYF
CDR3 length: 13
D gene: .
clone size: .
V gene: TRBV6-6
J gene: TRBJ2-7

CDR3 DNA: TGTGCCAGCAGCTTTACAGGGGACGTTTCCTACGAGCAGTACTTC
CDR3 protein: CASSFTGDVSYEQYF
CDR3 length: 15
D gene: TRBD1
clone size: .
V gene: TRBV5-5
J gene: TRBJ2-7

CDR3 DNA: TGTGCCACCAAACCCGGGACAGGGTATGAGACCCAGTACTTC
CDR3 protein: CATKPGTGYETQYF
CDR3 length: 14
D gene: TRBD1
clone size: .
V gene: TRBV10-3
J gene: TRBJ2-5

CDR3 DNA: TGTGCCAGCAGTTACGACAGGGAGAGCGAAAAACTGTTTTTT
CDR3 protein: CASSYDRESEKLFF
CDR3 length: 14
D gene: TRBD1
clone size: .
V gene: TRBV6-6
J gene: TRBJ1-4

CDR3 DNA: TGTGCCAGCAGCGGCGACAGGGCCGGTAACACAGATACGCAGTATTTT
CDR3 protein: CASSGDRAGNTDTQYF
CDR3 length: 16
D gene: TRBD1
clone size: .
V gene: TRBV5-4
J gene: TRBJ2-3

CDR3 DNA: TGTGCCAGCTCGAACACAGGGGGCAACGAGCAGTACTTC
CDR3 protein: CASSNTGGNEQYF
CDR3 length: 13
D gene: TRBD1
clone size: once
V gene: TRBV18
J gene: TRBJ2-7

CDR3 DNA: TGTGCCAGCAGTTTCTTTGGGGCCCAAGGGGAAAAACTGTTTTTT
CDR3 protein: CASSFFGAQGEKLFF
CDR3 length: 15
D gene: .
clone size: .
V gene: TRBV28
J gene: TRBJ1-4

CDR3 DNA: TGTGCCAGCAGCTTCACCGGGACTAGGAAAGATACGCAGTATTTT
CDR3 protein: CASSFTGTRKDTQYF
CDR3 length: 15
D gene: TRBD2
clone size: few
V gene: TRBV7-3
J gene: TRBJ2-3

CDR3 DNA: TGTGCCAGCAGTTTTGGGGCCCAGCGTTGGCCCCTCCACTTT
CDR3 protein: CASSFGAQRWPLHF
CDR3 length: 14
D gene: .
clone size: .
V gene: TRBV27
J gene: TRBJ1-6

CDR3 DNA: TGTGCCAGCAGCGTATTGAGCTTGACAGACACGCAGTATTTT
CDR3 protein: CASSVLSLTDTQYF
CDR3 length: 14
D gene: .
clone size: .
V gene: TRBV9
J gene: TRBJ2-3